This T cell receptor beta chain came from a study of cytomegalovirus exposure and HLA in healthy donors. General study points: Sequences of the TCR beta chain were said to predict the HLA-A and HLA-B alleles of most subjects accurately. After further analysis at a later stage, 16,951 TCR beta sequences were associated with HLA alleles at 0.05 false discovery rate. In an earlier analysis, most TCR beta V segments were productive about 87% or about 30% of the time.

Trimming removed 0 bases from V and 7 bases from J; junction bases left unmatched: 9. Germline CDR1 is MNHNY and CDR2 is SVGAGI (reference sequence). CDR3 length equals 16 residues. Of note for this clone: The antigen remains undetermined.

The study ran its PCR with 60 Vbeta and 13 Jbeta primers. Using immunoSEQ multiplex PCR, the repertoire was profiled, and TCRdb retains in-frame clones only, with some absent. The table shows about 190,000 clones, with more than 65% occurring only once. The V gene is TRBV6-6, the J gene TRBJ2-7; 10 nucleotides line up with TRBD1. The TCR comes from a man aged 35 to 55 in good health and CMV-seropositive. Sequenced: PBMCs. In DNA form, the CDR3 reads TGTGCCAGCAGTTACTCGAAGACAGGGGGCGTGCAGGAGCAGTACTTC. Translation gives CASSYSKTGGVQEQYF.